These 22 T cell receptor beta chains came from one sample sequenced in a study of T cells after yellow fever vaccination (dated by TCRdb to the late 2010s). Library creation used 5' RACE. This sample was sequenced with an Illumina HiSeq 2500. The public reads were quality trimmed at Q25 with fastp and then assembled into clones with MiXCR by TCRdb, keeping productive beta chains. Duplicate CDR3 protein sequences are folded into a single record with the most common DNA and genes. The sample yields roughly 79,000 distinct CDR3 sequences; around 7.1% were counted once. The leading ten clones occupy roughly 30% of the sample. The sample's treatment or condition, from its label and the paper: live attenuated yellow fever vaccine strain. This specimen was CD8+ T cells sorted from PBMCs, taken less than 11 days after the first yellow fever vaccination. These receptor sequences come from a man between 18 and 35 years old who received the YFV17D yellow fever vaccine.

This clonotype was seen many times. The rearrangement links TRBV15 to TRBJ1-6; 7 positions agree with TRBD1. CDR1 is LNHNV, CDR2 YYDKDF, per germline (reference sequence). After removal of 0 bases from V and 7 bases from J, the junction contained 3 bases not matched to a gene. The CDR3 contains 15 residues. The CDR3 is CATSREGTENSPLHF. As DNA, the CDR3 is TGTGCCACCAGCAGAGAGGGGACAGAAAATTCACCCCTCCACTTT.

Ten or more counts support this clonotype. The CDR3: CATSDSGLAGGNNEQFF. The CDR3 bases are TGTGCCACCAGTGACTCCGGACTAGCGGGGGGAAACAATGAGCAGTTCTTC. The chain links TRBV24-1 to TRBJ2-1, with TRBD2 matching over 14 bases. Germline CDR1 KGHDR, CDR2 SFDVKD. Trimming at V came to 4 bases and at J to 5 bases, leaving 6 bases not matched to a gene. CDR3 length equals 17 residues.

This clonotype was observed many times. The rearrangement links TRBV4-3 to TRBJ2-4, with 11 bases lining up with TRBD2. This CDR3 region has 16 residues. V was clipped by 4 bases and J by 5 bases; unmatched bases: 7. Germline CDR1 LGHNA, CDR2 YSLEER. CDR3 sequence: CASSPLAGGFENIQYF. CDR3 DNA: TGCGCCAGCAGCCCGCTAGCGGGGGGTTTTGAAAACATTCAGTACTTC.

J is TRBJ1-4 and V is TRBV7-2, with D unclear. The CDR3 sequence is 13 residues long. V lost 9 bases and J 7 bases, leaving 15 bases between the germline ends. The V gene's germline CDR1 is SGHTA and CDR2 FQGNSA. CDR3: CARGLMQAEKLFF. The DNA for the CDR3 is TGTGCCAGGGGCTTGATGCAAGCTGAAAAACTGTTTTTT.

This clonotype was seen ten or more times. The rearrangement links TRBV11-2 to TRBJ2-1; D ambiguous. In germline, CDR1 is SGHAT, CDR2 FQNNGV. The CDR3 spans 14 residues. Trimming took off 7 bases at V and 5 bases at J, with 15 bases between the two ends. The CDR3 sequence: CASNDIILDNEQFF. CDR3 DNA: TGTGCCAGCAACGATATCATCCTAGACAATGAGCAGTTCTTC.

The J gene is TRBJ2-4, the V gene TRBV7-9; D gene ambiguous. This CDR3 is built from 12 residues. CDR1 is SEHNR and CDR2 is FQNEAQ in the germline V gene (reference sequence). V lost 2 bases, J lost 4 bases, and 3 bases lay in between. The CDR3 coding sequence is TGTGCCAGCAGCTTAAGGAAAAACATTCAGTACTTC. Translating it yields CASSLRKNIQYF.

This clonotype has at least ten counts. The chain links TRBV7-2 to TRBJ2-1; D is possibly TRBD1 or TRBD2 (5 bases each). The CDR3 is made up of 15 amino acids. The ends were cut back, 5 bases at V and 4 bases at J, with 15 bases in the middle. From germline, CDR1 is SGHTA and CDR2 FQGNSA. CDR3 protein: CASSIPGQAYNEQFF. The CDR3 DNA follows: TGTGCCAGCAGCATCCCGGGGCAGGCATACAATGAGCAGTTCTTC.

This clonotype came up many times. The CDR3: CASRRRGSYTF. The CDR3 bases are TGTGCCAGCAGGCGTAGAGGAAGCTACACCTTC. The rearrangement links TRBV27 to TRBJ1-2; no clear D gene. Trimming pared 6 bases from V and 9 bases from J, leaving 11 bases between. This CDR3 is 11 amino acids long. Germline-derived CDR1 and CDR2 are MNHEY and SMNVEV (reference sequence).

The chain recombines TRBV14 with TRBJ2-1; no firm D call. Germline loops: CDR1 SGHDN, CDR2 FVKESK. This CDR3 is 11 amino acids long. V was clipped by 4 bases and J by 6 bases, with 4 bases between them. The CDR3 spells CASSRLNEQFF. CDR3 in DNA: TGTGCCAGCAGCCGTCTCAATGAGCAGTTCTTC.

This clonotype has at least ten counts. The chain is built from TRBV27 and TRBJ2-2, with D unresolved. V lost 2 bases and J 5 bases, leaving 6 bases between the germline ends. The CDR3 sequence is 13 residues long. Germline CDR1 reads MNHEY; CDR2 reads SMNVEV (reference sequence). The CDR3 nucleotides are TGTGCCAGCAGTTTAATGGTAACCGGGGAGCTGTTTTTT. Residues: CASSLMVTGELFF.

This clonotype was counted ten times or more. The chain has TRBV9 and TRBJ2-1, with 8 nucleotides matching TRBD1. This CDR3 comprises 16 residues. Trimming removed 0 bases from V and 2 bases from J; junction bases left unmatched: 4. Germline V CDR1 and CDR2: SGDLS, YYNGEE. The CDR3 here is CASSVGQGAPYNEQFF. In DNA form, the CDR3 reads TGTGCCAGCAGCGTAGGCCAGGGGGCCCCCTACAATGAGCAGTTCTTC.

This clonotype was detected ten times or more. The rearrangement joins TRBV19 to TRBJ2-3, with 7 positions matching TRBD1. The CDR3 is 15 amino acids. Unmatched junction bases numbered 12, after V lost 6 bases and J lost 6 bases. The V gene's germline CDR1 is LNHDA and CDR2 SQIVND (reference sequence). The CDR3 DNA sequence: TGTGCCAGTAGCCCGAGTAGCAGGGGGTCGGATACGCAGTATTTT. Encoded protein: CASSPSSRGSDTQYF.

This clonotype was detected ten times or more. The chain uses TRBV5-6 and TRBJ1-4; the D is unclear. Germline-derived CDR1 and CDR2 are SGHDT and YYEEEE. The length of the CDR3 is 13 residues. Trimming took off 2 bases at V and 5 bases at J, with 7 bases between the two ends. Here the CDR3 DNA reads TGTGCCAGCAGCTTTGGCAGCAATGAAAAACTGTTTTTT. Its protein product is CASSFGSNEKLFF. The full variable domain, in which reference TRBV5-6 and TRBJ1-4 provide the parts outside the CDR3, is DAGVTQSPTHLIKTRGQQVTLRCSPKSGHDTVSWYQQALGQGPQFIFQYYEEEERQRGNFPDRFSGHQFPNYSSELNVNALLLGDSALYLCASSFGSNEKLFFGSGTQLSVL.

The gene calls are TRBV7-2 and TRBJ2-3; D not resolved. CDR1 is SGHTA and CDR2 is FQGNSA in the germline V gene. V lost 3 bases and J 0 bases, leaving 10 bases between the germline ends. The CDR3 sequence is 15 residues long. The CDR3 DNA reads as TGTGCCAGCAGCTTTATCGGCTCTAGCACAGATACGCAGTATTTT. It yields the protein CASSFIGSSTDTQYF.

This clonotype was picked up many times. The CDR3 protein is CASSQERTGINEQFF. The CDR3 nucleotides read TGCGCCAGCAGCCAAGAGCGGACAGGGATCAATGAGCAGTTCTTC. The V gene is TRBV4-1, the J gene TRBJ2-1; 8 bases are shared with TRBD1. The CDR3 length is 15 residues. Losses at the gene ends were 0 bases for V and 6 bases for J; bases not matched to a gene: 4. CDR1 MGHRA and CDR2 YSYEKL come from the germline V gene.

There are many counts of this clonotype. V and J are TRBV6-2 or TRBV6-3 and TRBJ2-3; D gene ambiguous. CDR1 and CDR2 from the germline V gene are MNHEY and SVGEGT. The CDR3 covers 13 residues. The ends were cut back, 4 bases at V and 6 bases at J, with 11 bases in the middle. This CDR3 is CASSSNEADTQYF. The CDR3 DNA is TGTGCCAGCAGTTCCAATGAGGCCGATACGCAGTATTTT.

For the CDR3, the DNA is TGCGCCAGCAGGGATGGGGCCAGCGGGGGCGGGAATGAGCAGTTCTTC. Protein sequence: CASRDGASGGGNEQFF. The genes are TRBV5-1 and TRBJ2-1; TRBD2 aligns across 8 bases. The junction had 14 bases not matched to a gene; V was cut back by 5 bases and J by 7 bases. Germline CDR1 and CDR2: SGHRS and YFSETQ. The length of the CDR3 is 16 residues.

This clonotype occurred a few times. This chain connects TRBV7-6 to TRBJ2-5, with D uncertain. The CDR3 has 19 residues. The V and J ends lost 2 bases and 5 bases respectively, with 27 bases between them. Germline values: CDR1 SGHVS, CDR2 FNYEAQ. The CDR3 protein is CASSLKGTPTVPPGETQYF. The CDR3 DNA reads as TGTGCCAGCAGCTTAAAGGGAACGCCGACGGTACCCCCCGGGGAGACCCAGTACTTC.

This clonotype has a count of ten or more. V is TRBV7-9 and J is TRBJ1-6; D gene unclear. The V gene's germline CDR1 is SEHNR and CDR2 FQNEAQ (reference sequence). V lost 5 bases to trimming and J lost 0 bases, with 8 bases between them. The CDR3 totals 15 residues. The CDR3 coding sequence is TGTGCCAGCAGCACAGAGAGCTCCTATAATTCACCCCTCCACTTT. This gives the protein CASSTESSYNSPLHF.

Ten or more counts support this clonotype. The V call is TRBV15, the J call TRBJ2-7; TRBD1 is a possible D gene (5 bases). This CDR3 region has 13 residues. CDR1 LNHNV and CDR2 YYDKDF come from the germline V gene (reference sequence). V lost 1 base to trimming and J lost 3 bases, with 7 bases between them. The CDR3 DNA sequence: TGTGCCACCAGCAGAGGACAGCTCTACGAGCAGTACTTC. Its translation is CATSRGQLYEQYF.

This clonotype was counted ten times or more. The chain has TRBV7-3 and TRBJ2-3; D is perhaps TRBD2 (5 bases). The CDR3 loop spans 13 amino acids. Germline CDR1 is SGHTA and CDR2 is FQGTGA. V dropped 2 bases and J dropped 4 bases, with 7 bases sitting between them. CDR3 DNA: TGTGCCAGCAGCTTACTAGCAGCAGATACGCAGTATTTT. It yields the protein CASSLLAADTQYF.

The chain links TRBV5-4 to TRBJ2-1, with TRBD2 matching 8 bases. This CDR3 is 16 amino acids long. The V and J ends lost 3 bases and 3 bases, in that order; junction bases with no gene match: 8. Germline CDR1 is SGHNT and CDR2 is YYREEE (reference sequence). The CDR3 DNA follows: TGTGCCAGCAGCTCGACAGCGGGGGTAATCTACAATGAGCAGTTCTTC. Protein sequence: CASSSTAGVIYNEQFF.